The entry that follows covers one TCR beta chain sequence. This clone was observed a few times. Its cognate antigen has yet to be identified. No base quality information exists; no much larger clone differs at one position. Using multiplexed V- and J-gene primers, the immunoSEQ hsTCRB Kit amplified TCR-beta CDR3 regions from genomic DNA. Unique DNA barcodes were added in a second PCR, and the samples were pooled together with a negative control and a positive control. The pooled TCR-beta libraries were sequenced using a 150-cycle paired-end protocol on an Illumina MiSeq. In the original analysis: Adaptive Biotechnologies processed the raw sequencing data into a report containing normalized, annotated TCR-beta repertoires. T-cell density was computed as TCR-beta templates normalized to usable DNA, which was estimated by amplifying housekeeping genes. Richness counted unique rearrangements, and clonality was defined as 1 minus Pielou's evenness. TCRdb mirrors the immuneACCESS table, restricted to in-frame sequences. Some clones are absent from its copies; in checked studies, under half trace to an unresolved V gene, and the reason for the others is unknown. V and J calls and clone size are copied from that table; D and trimming were computed from the DNA. The sample yields fewer than 8,500 clones; approximately 76% were counted once. The ten largest account for around 9.9% of the sample.

The donors were limited-stage small-cell lung cancer patients who had surgical resection in Hangzhou, China, between the late 2000s and the early 2020s. Every donor underwent upfront surgery with no preoperative chemotherapy or radiotherapy, and no donor received immunotherapy either before or after surgery. Each of the roughly 19 patients in the sequenced cohort was a smoker or a heavy second-hand smoker. Adjacent normal lung was collected at least 2 cm from the tumor margin and was morphologically confirmed by two pathologists to be free of malignant cells. To characterize T cell repertoire heterogeneity, the study applied multi-region TCR-beta sequencing to resected limited-stage small-cell lung cancers and to tumor-adjacent lung tissue. The AllPrep DNA/RNA FFPE Kit (Qiagen) was used to extract genomic DNA from FFPE tissue. This sample is part of a study of T cells and copy number aberrations in small-cell lung cancer (dated by TCRdb to about 2021). Concerning the study at large: TCR repertoire sequencing was paired with whole-exome sequencing of the same tumor regions to relate T cell metrics to mutations and copy number aberrations. Tumor TCR data were available for 16 to 20 patients, and TCR data from both tumor and normal tissue were available for about 13 patients. Results and caveats for the whole study, not just this receptor: Tumors had lower T-cell density, richness and clonality than adjacent lung tissue, but the difference in density was not significant. The study was limited by a small sample size because surgical resection is uncommon in small-cell lung cancer, and validation of the findings is required. All specimens consisted of formalin-fixed paraffin-embedded tissue, which is known to introduce sequencing artifacts.

CDR1 and CDR2 were assigned from the germline V gene as SGHRS and YFSETQ. V is reduced by 7 bases and J by 1 base, leaving a spacing of 17 bases between them. The CDR3 numbers 15 residues from cysteine through phenylalanine. Kept here is only the CDR3 DNA, which spans 45 bases and is read in frame from base 1. Sequencing input: normal tissue next to the tumor. The rearranged chain carries TRBV5-1 and TRBJ1-1; a weak D assignment points to TRBD1 (6 bases agree). The source is an older woman with small cell lung cancer. Some clones in this sample may be carry-over from other donors' samples. This receptor has the CDR3 CASSRETGRNTEAFF. The nucleotide sequence is given as TGCGCCAGCTCTAGGGAGACAGGAAGGAACACTGAAGCTTTCTTT.